This T cell receptor (beta chain) originates from a study of regulatory T cells in long-lasting Graves disease. To make TCR beta libraries, researchers used iRepertoire HTBI primers and Arm-PCR of CDR3 regions. In the authors' workflow: The samples yielded 50 to 80 TRBV and 13 to 15 TRBJ segments. In TCRdb, the multiplex PCR reads were re-called with MiXCR into one record per CDR3 protein. What appears here as the V and J calls and clone size reflects TCRdb's work, not the paper's. The data contain hundreds of thousands of distinct CDR3 sequences, roughly 16% of them singletons. Time point specified: newly diagnosed GD, antithyroid drugs for less than 3 months. The TCR library was made from RNA that had been extracted from PBMCs in TRIzol. This clonotype has more than one count but fewer than ten. This sample was also put to use in a study of T cells in Graves' hyperthyroidism and ophthalmopathy. That paper states: Lactation, pregnancy, other autoimmune disease or uncontrolled infection led to exclusion of patients.

This clonotype was sampled from a young woman with Graves disease. Sequenced material: peripheral blood mononuclear cells (PBMCs), taken at new diagnosis, from a patient treated with antithyroid drugs.

The CDR3 nucleotides read TGTGCCAGCAGCTTGGAGGGACAGGGGGTCCACGAGCAGTACTTC. This codes for CASSLEGQGVHEQYF. The rearrangement links TRBV5-5 to TRBJ2-7, with 11 positions matching TRBD1. This CDR3 has 15 residues. The germline gives CDR1 SGHKS, CDR2 YYEKEE (reference sequence). Germline trimming cut 0 bases from V and 5 bases from J; bases unmatched to any gene: 4.